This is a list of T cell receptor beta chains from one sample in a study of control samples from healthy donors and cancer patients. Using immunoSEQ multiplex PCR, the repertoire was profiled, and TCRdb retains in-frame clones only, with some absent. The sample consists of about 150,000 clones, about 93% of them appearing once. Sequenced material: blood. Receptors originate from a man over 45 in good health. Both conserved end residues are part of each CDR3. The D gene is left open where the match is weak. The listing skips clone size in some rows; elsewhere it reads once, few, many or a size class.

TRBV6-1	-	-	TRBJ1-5	TGTGCCAGCAGTGAAGGCAGGCCCTTTGATGGCAATCAGCCCCAGCATTTT	CASSEGRPFDGNQPQHF
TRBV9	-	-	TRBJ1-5	TGTGCCAGCAGCGTAGGGGGGGCGGGTCAGCCCCAGCATTTT	CASSVGGAGQPQHF
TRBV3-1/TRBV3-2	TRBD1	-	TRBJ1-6	TGTGCCAGCAGCCAAGGAGGGGGCGCAACCTCACCCCTCCACTTT	CASSQGGGATSPLHF
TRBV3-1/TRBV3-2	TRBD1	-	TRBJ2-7	TGTGCCAGCAGCGTTGGACAGGGTGGGCAGTACTTC	CASSVGQGGQYF
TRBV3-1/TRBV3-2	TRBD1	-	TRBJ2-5	TGTACCAGCAGCCAGGGGGTGCCACCCCAGCAGTACTTC	CTSSQGVPPQQYF
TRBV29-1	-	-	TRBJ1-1	TGCAGCGTTTCTCAGGGGACGAACACTGAAGCTTTCTTT	CSVSQGTNTEAFF
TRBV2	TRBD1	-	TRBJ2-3	TGTGCCAGCAGCCCGGGACAGGTCGCAGATACGCAGTATTTT	CASSPGQVADTQYF
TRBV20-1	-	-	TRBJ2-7	TGCAGTGCTAGAGATCCCCCCGAGCAGTACTTC	CSARDPPEQYF
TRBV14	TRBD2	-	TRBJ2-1	TGTGCCAGCAGCCAAGATCCCGGGAGGGCCGCCAATGAGCAGTTCTTC	CASSQDPGRAANEQFF
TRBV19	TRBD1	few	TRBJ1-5	TGTGCCAGTGGACAGGACGTAAATCAGCCCCAGCATTTT	CASGQDVNQPQHF
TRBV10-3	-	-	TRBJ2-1	TGTGCCATCAGTGAGCCTGTGGGGGCGGAAAATGAGCAGTTCTTC	CAISEPVGAENEQFF
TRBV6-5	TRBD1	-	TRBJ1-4	TGTGCCAGCAGCGGATGGGACAGCCTAAATGAAAAACTGTTTTTT	CASSGWDSLNEKLFF
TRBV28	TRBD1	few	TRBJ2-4	TGTGCCAGCAGTTTAGAGGGGGCGCGCATTCAGTACTTC	CASSLEGARIQYF
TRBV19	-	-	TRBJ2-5	TGTGCCAGTAGTAACGAGGCGTCCAGGGTAGAGACCCAGTACTTC	CASSNEASRVETQYF
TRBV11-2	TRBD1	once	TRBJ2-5	TGTGCCAGCAGCTTAGTTACAGGGGGTTTGGAGACCCAGTACTTC	CASSLVTGGLETQYF
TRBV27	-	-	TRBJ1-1	TGTGCCAGCAGTTTACTGGGGGCGAACACTGAAGCTTTCTTT	CASSLLGANTEAFF
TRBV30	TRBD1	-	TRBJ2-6	TGTGCCTCCAGGGGGACCTACTCTGGGGCCAACGTCCTGACTTTC	CASRGTYSGANVLTF
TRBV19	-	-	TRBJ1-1	TGTGCCAGTAGTATAGAAGGAGCCACATACACTGAAGCTTTCTTT	CASSIEGATYTEAFF
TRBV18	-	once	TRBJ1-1	TGTGCCAGCTCACCTACTCGAGATCCAGGGACTGAAGCTTTCTTT	CASSPTRDPGTEAFF
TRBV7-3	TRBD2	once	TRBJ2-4	TGTGCCAGCAGCTTAGGACTAGCGGACAACATTCAGTACTTC	CASSLGLADNIQYF
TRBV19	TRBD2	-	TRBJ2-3	TGTGCCAGTAGTAAACTAGGGACTAGCGGGACGACAGATACGCAGTATTTT	CASSKLGTSGTTDTQYF
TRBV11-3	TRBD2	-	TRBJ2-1	TGTGCCAGCAGCCCTAGCGGGAGGGCAAATGAGCAGTTCTTC	CASSPSGRANEQFF
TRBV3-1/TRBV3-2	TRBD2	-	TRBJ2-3	TGTGCCAGCAGCCACCCTAGGCTAGCGGGAGTCACAGATACGCAGTATTTT	CASSHPRLAGVTDTQYF
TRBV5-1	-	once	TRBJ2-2	TGCGCCAGCAGCCAAGACAGCGTCTACACCGGGGAGCTGTTTTTT	CASSQDSVYTGELFF
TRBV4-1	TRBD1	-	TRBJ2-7	TGCGCCAGCAGCCAACCGACAGGGGCCCGTTCCTACGAGCAGTACTTC	CASSQPTGARSYEQYF
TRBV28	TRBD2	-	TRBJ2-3	TGTGCCAGCAGTTTCGCGGGAGGGCCCCCCACAGATACGCAGTATTTT	CASSFAGGPPTDTQYF
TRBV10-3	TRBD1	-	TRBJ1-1	TGTGCCATCAGGGACAGGGGTAATACTGAAGCTTTCTTT	CAIRDRGNTEAFF
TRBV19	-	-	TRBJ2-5	TGTGCCAGTAGGCGGACCCTTTACCAAGAGACCCAGTACTTC	CASRRTLYQETQYF
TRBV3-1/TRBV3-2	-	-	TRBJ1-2	TGTGCCAGCAGCCTACGCGACACTAGCTATGGCTACACCTTC	CASSLRDTSYGYTF
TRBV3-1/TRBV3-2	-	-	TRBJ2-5	TGTGCCAGCAGCCAAGTTAGGAGGGAGACCCAGTACTTC	CASSQVRRETQYF
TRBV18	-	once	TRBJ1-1	TGTGCCAGCTCACCTCGGACGGAGAACACTGAAGCTTTCTTT	CASSPRTENTEAFF
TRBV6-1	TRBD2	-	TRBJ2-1	TGTGCCAGCAGTGAATTCGGGTTAGCGGGAGTAAATGAGCAGTTCTTC	CASSEFGLAGVNEQFF
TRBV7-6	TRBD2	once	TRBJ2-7	TGTGCCAGCAGCGTGACTAGCGGGAGCTTTCACGAGCAGTACTTC	CASSVTSGSFHEQYF
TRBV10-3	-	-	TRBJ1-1	TGTGCCATCAGCTTATCACAGGGAGGGACTGAAGCTTTCTTT	CAISLSQGGTEAFF
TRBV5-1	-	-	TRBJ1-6	TGCGCCAGCAAAGAGATAAATTCACCCCTCCACTTT	CASKEINSPLHF
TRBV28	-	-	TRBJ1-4	TGTGCCAGCAGTTTAGCCGGTAATGAAAAACTGTTTTTT	CASSLAGNEKLFF
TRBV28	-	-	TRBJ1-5	TGTGCCAGCAGTCAGGGACCTGGAGGCAATCAGCCCCAGCATTTT	CASSQGPGGNQPQHF
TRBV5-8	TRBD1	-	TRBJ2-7	TGTGCCAGCAGCTTGTACGGGACAGTCTCCTACGAGCAGTACTTC	CASSLYGTVSYEQYF
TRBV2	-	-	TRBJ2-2	TGTGCCAGCACACGAGGGGTCACCGGGGAGCTGTTTTTT	CASTRGVTGELFF
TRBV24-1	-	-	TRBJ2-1	TGTGCCACCAGTGATTCACTCCGAGGCGAGCAGTTCTTC	CATSDSLRGEQFF
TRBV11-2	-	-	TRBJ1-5	TGTGCCAGCAGCTTAGAGGGGCGGGGAAGGAGCAATCAGCCCCAGCATTTT	CASSLEGRGRSNQPQHF
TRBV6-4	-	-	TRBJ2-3	TGTGCCAGCCGCCCCCCTCCGGGTCACACGTATACGCAGTATTTT	CASRPPPGHTYTQYF
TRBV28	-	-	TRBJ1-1	TGTGCCAGCAGTTTGTTGTTCAGGAACACTGAAGCTTTCTTT	CASSLLFRNTEAFF
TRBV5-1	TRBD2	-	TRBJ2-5	TGCGCCAGCAGCTTGGTAGCGGGAGAGGCGGAGACCCAGTACTTC	CASSLVAGEAETQYF
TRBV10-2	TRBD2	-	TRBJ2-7	TGCGCCAGCAGTGACAGGGGACTAGCGTCTTACGAGCAGTACTTC	CASSDRGLASYEQYF
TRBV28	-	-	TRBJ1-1	TGTGCCAGCAGGCGGATGGGGGGCACTGAAGCTTTCTTT	CASRRMGGTEAFF
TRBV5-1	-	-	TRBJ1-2	TGCGCCAGCAGCGGGACCGGACACTATGGCTACACCTTC	CASSGTGHYGYTF
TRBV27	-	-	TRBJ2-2	TGTGCCAGCAGTTCCTACAGGAACACCGGGGAGCTGTTTTTT	CASSSYRNTGELFF
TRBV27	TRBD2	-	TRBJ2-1	TGTGCCAGCAGTCTCCTAGCGGGAGGGCCGGGGAATGAGCAGTTCTTC	CASSLLAGGPGNEQFF